The present entry profiles one TCR beta chain with its context. This sample was taken from a study of control samples from healthy donors and cancer patients. Germline lookup yields CDR1 MGHRA and CDR2 YSYEKL. V was pared by 3 bases and J by 0 bases, with 15 bases between. The CDR3 has 18 amino acids. Only in-frame clones appear in the TCRdb table, and some are missing; sequencing was by immunoSEQ multiplex PCR. The repertoire holds 140,000 to 150,000 clones, 93% seen once, with less than 6% in the top ten. The sequence was collected from a man between 18 and 35 years old in good health. The V gene is TRBV4-1, the J gene TRBJ2-6; D unresolved. The material sequenced was blood. The CDR3 loop is CASSQPSDAASGANVLTF. The CDR3, as DNA: TGCGCCAGCAGCCAGCCGAGCGATGCGGCCTCTGGGGCCAACGTCCTGACTTTC.